One sample yielded the 27 T cell receptor beta chains listed below, sequenced in a study of T-cell reconstitution after alpha-beta-depleted transplantation in children. Unique molecular identifiers featured in how the TCRbeta library was prepared. TCRdb called the PCR reads again in MiXCR, with one record for every CDR3 protein. The sample includes 400,000 to 500,000 distinct CDR3 sequences, roughly 11% seen only once; the top ten take about 5%. The specimen comprised PBMCs from the stem cell graft donor, sampled from the stem cell graft. The source of these receptors is a human donor who donated a stem cell graft to a child with acute myeloid leukemia.

The V and J genes are TRBV12-3 or TRBV12-4 and TRBJ2-1; 12 nucleotides align to TRBD1. The CDR3 length is 17 residues. Trimming took 6 bases from V and 6 from J; bases not matched to a gene: 12. The CDR3 protein is CASSPGFGTGGFNEQFF. CDR3 nucleotides: TGTGCCAGCAGCCCGGGGTTCGGGACAGGGGGCTTCAATGAGCAGTTCTTC.

The DNA of the CDR3 is TGTGCCAGCAGCAATGGAGTCGATGAGCAGTTCTTC. Amino acids: CASSNGVDEQFF. The V gene is TRBV7-9, the J gene TRBJ2-1; the D is unclear. CDR3 size: 12 residues. Germline V gene lookup returns CDR1 SEHNR and CDR2 FQNEAQ (reference sequence). V gave up 5 bases and J gave up 8 bases, with 10 bases separating them. Full variable domain (rest looked up from reference TRBV7-9 and TRBJ2-1): DTGVSQNPRHKITKRGQNVTFRCDPISEHNRLYWYRQTLGQGPEFLTYFQNEAQLEKSRLLSDRFSAERPKGSFSTLEIQRTEQGDSAMYLCASSNGVDEQFFGPGTRLTVL.

This clonotype was recorded at least ten times. The chain employs TRBV5-1 and TRBJ2-4; D remains unclear. Trimming removed 6 bases at V and 1 base at J, with 14 bases between. This CDR3 region has 15 residues. Germline V gene data show CDR1 as SGHRS and CDR2 as YFSETQ. The chain's CDR3 is CASTESGFAKNIQYF. CDR3 coding DNA: TGCGCCAGCACCGAGTCGGGTTTCGCCAAAAACATTCAGTACTTC.

The V gene is TRBV3-1, the J gene TRBJ1-5; no clear D. This CDR3 has 12 residues. CDR1 and CDR2 from the germline V gene are LGHDT and YNNKEL (reference sequence). Trimming shortened V by 0 bases and J by 7 bases, and 4 bases separated the two germline ends. CDR3 DNA: TGTGCCAGCAGCCAAGATCGGCAGCCCCAGCATTTT. Amino acids: CASSQDRQPQHF.

The rearrangement uses TRBV7-2 and TRBJ2-3; 9 bases fit TRBD2. This CDR3 is built from 16 residues. CDR1 and CDR2 (germline): SGHTA, FQGNSA. Germline trimming cut 1 base from V and 6 bases from J; bases unmatched to any gene: 8. CDR3 sequence (DNA): TGTGCCAGCAGCTTAGTTGGCGGGGGGGCCTGGGATACGCAGTATTTT. Its translation is CASSLVGGGAWDTQYF. The full variable domain, completed using reference TRBV7-2 and TRBJ2-3, is GAGVSQSPSNKVTEKGKDVELRCDPISGHTALYWYRQSLGQGLEFLIYFQGNSAPDKSGLPSDRFSAERTGGSVSTLTIQRTQQEDSAVYLCASSLVGGGAWDTQYFGPGTRLTVL.

This clonotype was observed a handful of times. The rearrangement uses TRBV20-1 and TRBJ2-1, with 7 bases identical to TRBD2. J was trimmed by 2 bases and V by 3 bases; bases with no gene match: 1. The CDR3 loop spans 13 amino acids. The V gene's germline CDR1 is DFQATT and CDR2 SNEGSKA (reference sequence). CDR3: CSARAGAYNEQFF. The CDR3 region has the DNA TGCAGTGCTAGGGCGGGAGCCTACAATGAGCAGTTCTTC.

The chain employs TRBV6-1 and TRBJ1-2, with D possibly TRBD1 on 6 matching bases. Between the trimmed V and J ends, which lost 7 bases and 3 bases, there was a span of 15 bases. This CDR3 contains 14 residues. The germline V gene has CDR1 MNHNS and CDR2 SASEGT. The CDR3 here is CASTTRSGDYGYTF. The CDR3, as DNA: TGTGCCAGCACAACCCGGTCAGGGGACTATGGCTACACCTTC.

The V gene is TRBV20-1, the J gene TRBJ2-1; 10 positions match TRBD2. J gave up 7 bases and V 0 bases, and 3 bases lay outside the gene matches. Per the germline V gene, CDR1 is DFQATT and CDR2 is SNEGSKA (reference sequence). The CDR3 runs to 14 residues. CDR3 sequence: CSARESGGGNEQFF. Written as DNA, the CDR3 is TGCAGTGCTAGAGAGAGCGGGGGGGGTAATGAGCAGTTCTTC.

This rearrangement joins TRBV7-3 to TRBJ1-2; possible D gene TRBD1, 5 bases. The CDR3 is 17 amino acids. The V and J ends lost 3 bases and 2 bases respectively, with 19 bases between them. The germline CDR1 and CDR2 sequences are SGHTA and FQGTGA. In DNA, the CDR3 is TGTGCCAGCAGCTTCGATGGGGCCCGGGGCTCCAACTATGGCTACACCTTC. This sequence encodes CASSFDGARGSNYGYTF.

In its sample, this clonotype was seen many times. The rearrangement joins TRBV5-1 to TRBJ2-7; TRBD2 matches at 7 bases. The V gene's germline CDR1 is SGHRS and CDR2 YFSETQ. This CDR3 is built from 14 residues. J lost 3 bases, V lost 0 bases, and 3 bases had no gene match. CDR3 sequence: CASSLAPSGYEQYF. CDR3 nucleotides: TGCGCCAGCAGCTTGGCCCCTAGCGGCTACGAGCAGTACTTC. The variable domain in full, with the rest retrieved from reference TRBV5-1 and TRBJ2-7, is KAGVTQTPRYLIKTRGQQVTLSCSPISGHRSVSWYQQTPGQGLQFLFEYFSETQRNKGNFPGRFSGRQFSNSRSEMNVSTLELGDSALYLCASSLAPSGYEQYFGPGTRLTVT.

The CDR3 DNA sequence: TGTGCCAGCAGCTTAGATATATTCGGCAGGGGGCGCGACGGCTACACCTTC. This sequence encodes CASSLDIFGRGRDGYTF. The chain uses TRBV13 and TRBJ1-2, with 8 bases identical to TRBD1. Germline V gene sequence: CDR1 PRHDT, CDR2 FYEKMQ (reference sequence). V lost 1 base to trimming and J lost 8 bases; unmatched junction nucleotides: 15. The CDR3 runs 17 residues.

CDR3 residues: CASSLLQGARGYTF. CDR3 nucleotide sequence: TGTGCCAGCAGCTTGTTACAGGGGGCGAGGGGCTACACCTTC. J is TRBJ1-2 and V is TRBV12-3 or TRBV12-4, with TRBD1 matching over 9 bases. This CDR3 comprises 14 residues. With 6 bases clipped from V and 8 bases from J, the junction kept 10 bases outside the gene matches.

This sequence joins TRBV2 and TRBJ2-1; D is unclear. Between the trimmed V and J ends, which lost 0 bases and 6 bases, there was a span of 9 bases. This CDR3 has 14 amino acids. Germline V gene lookup returns CDR1 SNHLY and CDR2 FYNNEI. The CDR3 is CASSEALAGNEQFF. The CDR3 nucleotides read TGTGCCAGCAGTGAAGCGCTTGCAGGCAATGAGCAGTTCTTC.

This clonotype showed up just a few times. The chain joins TRBV24-1 to TRBJ2-7; TRBD1 agrees at 10 bases. In germline, CDR1 is KGHDR, CDR2 SFDVKD. With V trimmed by 4 bases and J by 3 bases, 8 bases remained unmatched. The CDR3 consists of 16 residues. The CDR3, as DNA: TGTGCCACCAGTGACCCCGGACAGGGGGGGAACTACGAGCAGTACGTC. Its protein product is CATSDPGQGGNYEQYV.

The genes are TRBV5-1 and TRBJ1-2, with D unresolved. CDR3 length: 14 residues. V was cut by 2 bases and J by 5 bases, with 13 bases left in between. Germline V gene data show CDR1 as SGHRS and CDR2 as YFSETQ. The CDR3: CASSLSAGRYGYTF. In DNA form, the CDR3 reads TGCGCCAGCAGCTTATCGGCCGGCCGATATGGCTACACCTTC.

This clonotype was detected many times. This chain links TRBV27 with TRBJ2-1; possibly TRBD2 for D (7 bases). Deletions cut 6 bases from V and 0 bases from J, with 15 bases between. Per the germline V gene, CDR1 is MNHEY and CDR2 is SMNVEV (reference sequence). There are 16 residues in the CDR3. CDR3 nucleotide sequence: TGTGCCAGCAGCTCGGGGGGCTCAAGCTCCTACAATGAGCAGTTCTTC. It is translated as CASSSGGSSSYNEQFF.

This rearrangement joins TRBV20-1 to TRBJ2-2; D gene unclear. V lost 7 bases to trimming and J lost 1 base, with 7 bases between them. The CDR3 spans 12 residues. The germline CDR1 and CDR2 sequences are DFQATT and SNEGSKA (reference sequence). The CDR3 DNA reads TGCAGTGGCGGCCAGAACACCGGGGAGCTGTTTTTT. Protein product: CSGGQNTGELFF.

The chain recombines TRBV5-4 with TRBJ2-7; D is perhaps TRBD1 (6 bases). The CDR3 runs to 14 residues. Trimming removed 2 bases at V and 3 bases at J, with 12 bases between. Germline CDR1 and CDR2: SGHNT and YYREEE (reference sequence). The CDR3 reads CASSFRDTVYEQYF. The CDR3 region has the DNA TGTGCCAGCAGCTTCCGGGACACGGTCTACGAGCAGTACTTC.

This clonotype appeared a few times. The V and J genes are TRBV27 and TRBJ2-3; D is unresolved. The CDR3 totals 14 residues. Trimming removed 3 bases at V and 3 bases at J, with 10 bases between. In germline, CDR1 is MNHEY, CDR2 SMNVEV (reference sequence). The CDR3 reads CASSFGVRTDTQYF. In nucleotides, the CDR3 is TGTGCCAGCAGTTTTGGGGTCCGGACAGATACGCAGTATTTT.

J is TRBJ2-2 and V is TRBV3-1; D call uncertain. The CDR3 loop spans 14 amino acids. Trimming took off 0 bases at V and 6 bases at J, with 8 bases between the two ends. The germline gives CDR1 LGHDT, CDR2 YNNKEL (reference sequence). CDR3 region: CASSQDLGPGELFF. The CDR3 DNA reads TGTGCCAGCAGCCAAGATCTGGGCCCCGGGGAGCTGTTTTTT. The full variable domain, completed using reference TRBV3-1 and TRBJ2-2, is DTAVSQTPKYLVTQMGNDKSIKCEQNLGHDTMYWYKQDSKKFLKIMFSYNNKELIINETVPNRFSPKSPDKAHLNLHINSLELGDSAVYFCASSQDLGPGELFFGEGSRLTVL.

The V call is TRBV12-3 or TRBV12-4, the J call TRBJ1-2; weak D call: TRBD1 (6 bases). This CDR3 is built from 13 residues. V dropped 5 bases and J dropped 5 bases, with 12 bases sitting between them. CDR3 amino acids: CASSPRGRYGYTF. DNA for the CDR3: TGTGCCAGCAGTCCCAGGGGTAGGTATGGCTACACCTTC.

This sequence joins TRBV10-3 and TRBJ2-1; 10 nucleotides agree with TRBD2. Per germline, CDR1 ENHRY and CDR2 SYGVKD. The ends lost 6 bases at V and 7 bases at J; junction bases unmatched: 6. The CDR3 has 14 residues. The CDR3 spells CAISRSGGLNEQFF. The CDR3 region has the DNA TGTGCCATCAGCCGTAGCGGGGGGTTGAATGAGCAGTTCTTC.

This clonotype was detected ten times or more. The rearrangement uses TRBV15 and TRBJ2-5; D assignment may be TRBD1 or TRBD2 (5 bases each). Germline V gene lookup returns CDR1 LNHNV and CDR2 YYDKDF (reference sequence). Trimming pared 1 base from V and 5 bases from J, leaving 14 bases between. The CDR3 is made up of 15 amino acids. The CDR3 is CATSRAPGTGETQYF. CDR3 coding DNA: TGTGCCACCAGCAGAGCACCTGGGACGGGGGAGACCCAGTACTTC.

This clonotype was seen only a few times. The rearrangement uses TRBV5-1 and TRBJ2-5; no definite D call. The V end lost 1 base, the J end lost 1 base, and 8 bases lay between the germline ends. Germline lookup yields CDR1 SGHRS and CDR2 YFSETQ. The CDR3 is 14 residues long. CDR3: CASSLRPVQETQYF. Written as DNA, the CDR3 is TGCGCCAGCAGCTTGAGGCCAGTCCAAGAGACCCAGTACTTC.

This clonotype was recorded many times. DNA of the CDR3: TGCGCCAGTCGAGCGGGGGAAGAGACCCAGTACTTC. Its protein is CASRAGEETQYF. This chain links TRBV5-1 with TRBJ2-5; 8 nucleotides match TRBD2. The V gene end was trimmed by 8 bases and the J gene end by 3 bases; junction bases not matched to a gene: 3. The CDR3 contains 12 residues. CDR1 is SGHRS, CDR2 YFSETQ, per germline.

This clonotype appeared a few times. J is TRBJ2-2 and V is TRBV5-1; 7 bases fit TRBD2. J gave up 4 bases and V 1 base, and 7 bases lay outside the gene matches. Germline assignment: CDR1 SGHRS and CDR2 YFSETQ. The CDR3 contains 16 residues. The CDR3 reads CASSLRQAGPTGELFF. CDR3 coding DNA: TGCGCCAGCAGCTTGAGACAAGCGGGACCCACCGGGGAGCTGTTTTTT.

This rearrangement joins TRBV24-1 to TRBJ2-7, with 7 bases lining up with TRBD1. Germline V lookup: CDR1 KGHDR, CDR2 SFDVKD. Trimming took 5 bases from V and 3 from J; bases not matched to a gene: 27. The CDR3 has 21 residues. CDR3 nucleotide sequence: TGTGCCACCAGTGTTTCAACCTCGGGACAGCGTGTTCTTGTGGATCGCTACGAGCAGTACGTC. It specifies CATSVSTSGQRVLVDRYEQYV.